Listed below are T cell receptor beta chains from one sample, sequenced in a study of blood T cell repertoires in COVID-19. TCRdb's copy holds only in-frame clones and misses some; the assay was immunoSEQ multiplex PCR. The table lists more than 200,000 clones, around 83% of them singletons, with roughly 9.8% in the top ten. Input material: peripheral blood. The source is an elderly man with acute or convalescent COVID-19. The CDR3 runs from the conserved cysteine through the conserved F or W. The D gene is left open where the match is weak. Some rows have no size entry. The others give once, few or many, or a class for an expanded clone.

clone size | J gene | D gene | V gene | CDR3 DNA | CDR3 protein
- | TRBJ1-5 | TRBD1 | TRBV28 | TGTGCCAGCAGGGCGACAGGGTCCCTGGGGATGGGCAATCAGCCCCAGCATTTT | CASRATGSLGMGNQPQHF
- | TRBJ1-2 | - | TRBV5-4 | TGTGCCAGCAGCTTACCAGGGAACTATGGCTACACCTTC | CASSLPGNYGYTF
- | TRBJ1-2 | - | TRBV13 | TGTGCCAGCAGCACAGATAACTATGGCTACACCTTC | CASSTDNYGYTF
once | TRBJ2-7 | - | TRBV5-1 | TGCGCCAGCAGCCCTACATCAGGGCAGCCCTACGAGCAGTACTTC | CASSPTSGQPYEQYF
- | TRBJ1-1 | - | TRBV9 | TGTGCCAGCAGCGTAAGGGAGCCCAACACTGAAGCTTTCTTT | CASSVREPNTEAFF
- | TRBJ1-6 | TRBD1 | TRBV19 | TGTGCCAGTAGTATAGGGCAGGGGGACTATAATTCACCCCTCCACTTT | CASSIGQGDYNSPLHF
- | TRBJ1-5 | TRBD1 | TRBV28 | TGTGCCAGCAGTCCTCAGGGGGGCTATAGCAATCAGCCCCAGCATTTT | CASSPQGGYSNQPQHF
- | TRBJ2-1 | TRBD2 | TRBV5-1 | TGCGCCAGCAGCTTCGGGGGGGCCTACAATGAGCAGTTCTTC | CASSFGGAYNEQFF
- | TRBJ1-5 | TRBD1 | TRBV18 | TGTGCCAGCTCACTCAGGGGGGGCAATCAGCCCCAGCATTTT | CASSLRGGNQPQHF
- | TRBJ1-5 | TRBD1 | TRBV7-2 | TGTGCCAGCAGCTATCAAGGGACAGCTAGCAATCAGCCCCAGCATTTT | CASSYQGTASNQPQHF
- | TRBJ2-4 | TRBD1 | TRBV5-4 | TGTGCCAGCTCCAGGACAGGGGAGGGCAAAAACATTCAGTACTTC | CASSRTGEGKNIQYF
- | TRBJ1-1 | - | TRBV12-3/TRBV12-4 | TGTGCCAGCCAGACACCCAACACTGAAGCTTTCTTT | CASQTPNTEAFF
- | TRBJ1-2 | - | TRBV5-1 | TGCGCCAGCAGCCACGGAGGCGGGGCCAAAGGCTACACCTTC | CASSHGGGAKGYTF
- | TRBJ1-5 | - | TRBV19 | TGTGCCAGTAGTATAGGCCCACGGGGTCAGCCCCAGCATTTT | CASSIGPRGQPQHF
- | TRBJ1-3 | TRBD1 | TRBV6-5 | TGTGCCAGCAGCCGGGGACAGGGGCGAAACACCATATATTTT | CASSRGQGRNTIYF
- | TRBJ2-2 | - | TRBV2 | TGTGCCAGCAGGGGACTTCGGTCCGGGGAGCTGTTTTTT | CASRGLRSGELFF
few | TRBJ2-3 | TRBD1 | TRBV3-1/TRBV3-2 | TGTGCCAGCAGCCCAGGGACAGGAGACACAGATACGCAGTATTTT | CASSPGTGDTDTQYF
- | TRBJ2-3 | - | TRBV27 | TGTGCCAGCAGTTCGGGACTCCTCCATGATACGCAGTATTTT | CASSSGLLHDTQYF
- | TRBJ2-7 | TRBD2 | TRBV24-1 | TGTGCCACCAGCGGGGGGTCTCCTAACCAAGGGCAGTACTTC | CATSGGSPNQGQYF
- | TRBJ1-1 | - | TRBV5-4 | TGTGCCAGCAGCTTGGGACAGCTCATGAACACTGAAGCTTTCTTT | CASSLGQLMNTEAFF
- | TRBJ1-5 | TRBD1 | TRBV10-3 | TGTGCCATCAGTAAGGGCCGGGACAGTAACCAGCATTTT | CAISKGRDSNQHF
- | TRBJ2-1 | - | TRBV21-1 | TGTGCCAGCAGCATCCCGGAGTGGCGGGGGGAAGACTCCTACAATGAGCAGTTCTTC | CASSIPEWRGEDSYNEQFF
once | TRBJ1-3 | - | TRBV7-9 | TGTGCCAGCAGCCCGCATGGCTCTTCTGGAAACACCATATATTTT | CASSPHGSSGNTIYF
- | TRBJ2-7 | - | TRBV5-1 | TGCGCCAGCAGACAGGGATTGGGGCACTACGAGCAGTACTTC | CASRQGLGHYEQYF
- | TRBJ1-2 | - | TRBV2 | TGTGCCAGCACGAGAGAGGGCCTTAACTATGGCTACACCTTC | CASTREGLNYGYTF
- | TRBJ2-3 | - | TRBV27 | TGTGCCAGCAGTTATCAGGCACCTTATCGCACAGATACGCAGTATTTT | CASSYQAPYRTDTQYF
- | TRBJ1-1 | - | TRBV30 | TGTGCCCATAACACTGAAGCTTTCTTT | CAHNTEAFF
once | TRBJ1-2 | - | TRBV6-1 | TGTGCCAGCAGTGAACAGGGGTTGAGGGGCTACACCTTC | CASSEQGLRGYTF
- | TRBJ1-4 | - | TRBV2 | TGTGCCAGCAGTGAATCGAGGGGGACTAATGAAAAACTGTTTTTT | CASSESRGTNEKLFF
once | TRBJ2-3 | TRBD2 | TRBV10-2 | TGCGCCAGCAGCGGGAGTGGACTAGCGGGGTTCACAGATACGCAGTATTTT | CASSGSGLAGFTDTQYF
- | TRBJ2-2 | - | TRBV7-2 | TGTGCCAGCAGCCCGTACACCGGGGAGCTGTTTTTT | CASSPYTGELFF
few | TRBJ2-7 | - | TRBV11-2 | TGTGCCAGCAGCGGGAGGGGGGTATGGGAGCAGTACTTC | CASSGRGVWEQYF
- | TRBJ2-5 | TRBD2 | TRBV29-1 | TGCAGCGTTAAGCGGGAGGTACAAGAGACCCAGTACTTC | CSVKREVQETQYF
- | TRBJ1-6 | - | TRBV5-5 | TGTGCCAGCAAGGTTAGACAGCTCAATTCACCCCTCCACTTT | CASKVRQLNSPLHF
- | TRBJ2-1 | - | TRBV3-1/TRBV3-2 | TGTGCCAGCACGGGGTACAATGAGCAGTTCTTC | CASTGYNEQFF
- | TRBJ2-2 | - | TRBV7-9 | TGTGCCAGCAGCCCCTCAAGCCTTAGACTGGCCTCCACCGGGGAGCTGTTTTTT | CASSPSSLRLASTGELFF